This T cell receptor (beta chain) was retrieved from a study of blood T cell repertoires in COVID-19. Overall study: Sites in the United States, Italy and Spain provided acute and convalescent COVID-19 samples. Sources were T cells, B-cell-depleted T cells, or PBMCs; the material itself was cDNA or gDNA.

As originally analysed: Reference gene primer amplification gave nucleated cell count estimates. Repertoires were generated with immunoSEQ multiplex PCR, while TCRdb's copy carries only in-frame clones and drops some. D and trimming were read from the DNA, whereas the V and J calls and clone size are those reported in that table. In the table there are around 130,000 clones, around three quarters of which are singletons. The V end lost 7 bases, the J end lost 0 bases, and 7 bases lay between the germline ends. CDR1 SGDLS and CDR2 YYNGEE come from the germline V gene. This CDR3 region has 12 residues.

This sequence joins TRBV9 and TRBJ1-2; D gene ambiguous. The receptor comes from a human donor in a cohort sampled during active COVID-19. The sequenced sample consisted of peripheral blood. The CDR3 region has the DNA TGTGCCAGCTCGGGATCTAACTATGGCTACACCTTC. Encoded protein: CASSGSNYGYTF.